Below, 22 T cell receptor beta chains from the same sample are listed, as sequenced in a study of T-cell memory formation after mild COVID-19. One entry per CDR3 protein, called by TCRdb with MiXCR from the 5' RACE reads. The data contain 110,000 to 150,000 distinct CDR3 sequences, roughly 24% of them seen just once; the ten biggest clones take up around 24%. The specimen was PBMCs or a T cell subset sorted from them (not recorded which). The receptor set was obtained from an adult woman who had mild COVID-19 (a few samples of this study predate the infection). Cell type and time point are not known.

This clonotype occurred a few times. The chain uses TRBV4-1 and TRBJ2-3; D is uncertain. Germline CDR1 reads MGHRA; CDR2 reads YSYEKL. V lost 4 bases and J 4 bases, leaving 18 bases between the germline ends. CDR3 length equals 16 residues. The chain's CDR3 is CASSPRAKDPSDTQYF. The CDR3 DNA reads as TGCGCCAGCAGCCCCCGGGCCAAGGACCCCTCAGATACGCAGTATTTT.

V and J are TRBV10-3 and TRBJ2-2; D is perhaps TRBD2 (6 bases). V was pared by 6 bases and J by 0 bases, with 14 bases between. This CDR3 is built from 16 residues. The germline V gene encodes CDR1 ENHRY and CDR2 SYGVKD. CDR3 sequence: CAIREPGLSNTGELFF. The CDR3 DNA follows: TGTGCCATCAGGGAACCGGGACTTTCGAACACCGGGGAGCTGTTTTTT.

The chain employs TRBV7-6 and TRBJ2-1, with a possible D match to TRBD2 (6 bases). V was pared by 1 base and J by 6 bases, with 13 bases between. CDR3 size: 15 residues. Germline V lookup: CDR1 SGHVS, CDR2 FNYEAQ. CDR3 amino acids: CASSLEVGSGNEQFF. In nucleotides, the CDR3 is TGTGCCAGCAGCTTAGAAGTCGGGAGTGGCAATGAGCAGTTCTTC.

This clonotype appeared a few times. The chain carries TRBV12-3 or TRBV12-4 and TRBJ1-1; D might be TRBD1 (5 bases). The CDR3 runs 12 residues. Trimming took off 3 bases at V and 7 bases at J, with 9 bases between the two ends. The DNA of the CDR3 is TGTGCCAGCAGTTTTTCGGGGGATGAAGCTTTCTTT. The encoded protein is CASSFSGDEAFF.

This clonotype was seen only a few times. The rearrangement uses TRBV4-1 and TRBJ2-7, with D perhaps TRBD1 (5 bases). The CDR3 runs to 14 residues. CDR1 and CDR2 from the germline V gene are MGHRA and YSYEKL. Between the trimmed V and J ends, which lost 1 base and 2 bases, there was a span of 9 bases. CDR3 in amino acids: CASSQAVGAYEQYF. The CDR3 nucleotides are TGCGCCAGCAGCCAAGCGGTAGGGGCCTACGAGCAGTACTTC.

CDR3 region: CASSQDGRVAGPYEQYF. The CDR3 nucleotides are TGCGCCAGCAGCCAAGATGGGCGAGTAGCGGGGCCCTACGAGCAGTACTTC. V gene TRBV4-1 combines with J gene TRBJ2-7; 8 bases are a match to TRBD2. J gave up 2 bases and V 0 bases, and 9 bases lay outside the gene matches. The CDR3 runs 17 residues. Germline loops: CDR1 MGHRA, CDR2 YSYEKL.

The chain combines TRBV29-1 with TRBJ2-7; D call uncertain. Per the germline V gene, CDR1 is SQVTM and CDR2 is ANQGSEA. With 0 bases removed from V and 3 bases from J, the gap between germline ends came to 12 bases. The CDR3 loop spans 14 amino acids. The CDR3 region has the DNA TGCAGCGTTGAAGAGAAGTTAGCTGGCTACGAGCAGTACTTC. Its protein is CSVEEKLAGYEQYF.

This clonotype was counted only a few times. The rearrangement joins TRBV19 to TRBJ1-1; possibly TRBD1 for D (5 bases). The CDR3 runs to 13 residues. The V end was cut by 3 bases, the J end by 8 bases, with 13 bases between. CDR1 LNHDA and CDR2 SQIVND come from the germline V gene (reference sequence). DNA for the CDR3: TGTGCCAGTAGTATCCTTGCTGGGACCGAAGCTTTCTTT. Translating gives CASSILAGTEAFF.

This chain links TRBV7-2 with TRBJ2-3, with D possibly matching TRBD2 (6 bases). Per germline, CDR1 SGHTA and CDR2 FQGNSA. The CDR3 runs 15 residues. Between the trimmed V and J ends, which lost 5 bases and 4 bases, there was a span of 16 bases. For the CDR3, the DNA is TGTGCCAGCAGCCCCCGTGGGGGGAGTCCAGATACGCAGTATTTT. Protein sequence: CASSPRGGSPDTQYF.

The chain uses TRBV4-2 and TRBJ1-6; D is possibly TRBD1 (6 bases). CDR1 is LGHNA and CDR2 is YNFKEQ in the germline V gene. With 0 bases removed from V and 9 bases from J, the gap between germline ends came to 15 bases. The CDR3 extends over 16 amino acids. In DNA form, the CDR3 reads TGTGCCAGCAGCCAAGACCCTTTAGGACAGATTTCACCCCTCCACTTT. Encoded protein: CASSQDPLGQISPLHF.

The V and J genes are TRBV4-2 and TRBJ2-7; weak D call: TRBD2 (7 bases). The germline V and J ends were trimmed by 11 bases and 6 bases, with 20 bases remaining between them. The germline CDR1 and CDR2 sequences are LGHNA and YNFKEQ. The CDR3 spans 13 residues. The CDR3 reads CAEGGEGVPEQYF. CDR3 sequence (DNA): TGTGCCGAGGGGGGGGAGGGCGTCCCCGAGCAGTACTTC.

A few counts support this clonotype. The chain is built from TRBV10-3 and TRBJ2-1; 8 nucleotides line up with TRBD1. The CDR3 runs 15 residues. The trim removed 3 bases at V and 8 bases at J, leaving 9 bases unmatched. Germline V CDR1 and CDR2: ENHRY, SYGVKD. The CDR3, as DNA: TGTGCCATCAGTGACCCCGGGACAGGTCATCATGAGCAGTTCTTC. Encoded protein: CAISDPGTGHHEQFF.

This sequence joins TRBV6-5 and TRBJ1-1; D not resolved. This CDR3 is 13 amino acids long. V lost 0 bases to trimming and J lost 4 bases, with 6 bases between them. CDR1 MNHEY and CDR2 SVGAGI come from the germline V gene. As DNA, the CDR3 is TGTGCCAGCAGTTACTCAGGGATCACTGAAGCTTTCTTT. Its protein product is CASSYSGITEAFF.

CDR3 nucleotides: TGTGCCAGCAGCCTAGCGGGAGTTCTCTCCTACAATGAGCAGTTCTTC. As protein: CASSLAGVLSYNEQFF. V gene TRBV27 combines with J gene TRBJ2-1; 10 nucleotides match TRBD2. The CDR3 runs to 16 residues. The V and J ends lost 6 bases and 0 bases, in that order; junction bases with no gene match: 5. Germline-derived CDR1 and CDR2 are MNHEY and SMNVEV (reference sequence).

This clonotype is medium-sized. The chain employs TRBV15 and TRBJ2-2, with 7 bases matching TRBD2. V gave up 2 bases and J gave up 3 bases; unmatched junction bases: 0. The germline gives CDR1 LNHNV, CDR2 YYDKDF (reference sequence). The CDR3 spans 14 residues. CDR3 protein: CATSRLADTGELFF. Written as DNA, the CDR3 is TGTGCCACCAGCAGACTAGCGGACACCGGGGAGCTGTTTTTT.

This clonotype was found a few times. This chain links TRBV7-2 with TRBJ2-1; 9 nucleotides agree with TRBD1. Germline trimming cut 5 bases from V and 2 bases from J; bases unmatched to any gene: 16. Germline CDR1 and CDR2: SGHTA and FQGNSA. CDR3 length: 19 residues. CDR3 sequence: CASSLGPPLGDRAYNEQFF. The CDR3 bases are TGTGCCAGCAGCCTCGGGCCCCCCCTGGGGGACAGGGCCTACAATGAGCAGTTCTTC.

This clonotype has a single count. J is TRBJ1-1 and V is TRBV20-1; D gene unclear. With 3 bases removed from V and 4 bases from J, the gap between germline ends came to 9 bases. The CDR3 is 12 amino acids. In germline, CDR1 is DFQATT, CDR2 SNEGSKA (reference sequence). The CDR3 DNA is TGCAGTGCTAGTTTGGGATCCACTGAAGCTTTCTTT. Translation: CSASLGSTEAFF.

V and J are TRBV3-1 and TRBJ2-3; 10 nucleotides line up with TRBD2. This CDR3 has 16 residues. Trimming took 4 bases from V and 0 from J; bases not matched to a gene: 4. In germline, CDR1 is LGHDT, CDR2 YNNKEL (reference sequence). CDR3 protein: CASSLASGRSTDTQYF. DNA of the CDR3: TGTGCCAGCAGCCTAGCTAGCGGGAGAAGCACAGATACGCAGTATTTT.

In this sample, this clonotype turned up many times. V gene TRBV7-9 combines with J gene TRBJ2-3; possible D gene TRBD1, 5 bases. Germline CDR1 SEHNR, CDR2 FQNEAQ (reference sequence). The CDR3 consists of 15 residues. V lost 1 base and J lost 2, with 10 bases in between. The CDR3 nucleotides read TGTGCCAGCAGCTTAGAGGGGCAGGCCACAGATACGCAGTATTTT. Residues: CASSLEGQATDTQYF. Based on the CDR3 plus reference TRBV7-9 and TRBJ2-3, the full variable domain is DTGVSQNPRHKITKRGQNVTFRCDPISEHNRLYWYRQTLGQGPEFLTYFQNEAQLEKSRLLSDRFSAERPKGSFSTLEIQRTEQGDSAMYLCASSLEGQATDTQYFGPGTRLTVL.

The CDR3 loop is CATSRDRDTIRTQYF. In DNA form, the CDR3 reads TGTGCCACCAGCAGAGATAGGGATACTATCCGTACGCAGTATTTT. This rearrangement joins TRBV15 to TRBJ2-3; D uncertain. The CDR3 is 15 amino acids. V was shortened by 0 bases and J by 8 bases, with 15 bases between the two germline ends. The germline CDR1 and CDR2 sequences are LNHNV and YYDKDF (reference sequence).

The CDR3 DNA reads TGTGCCAGCAGCGGACCGGGACAGGAGGCTCTTGAAGCTTTCTTT. It codes for CASSGPGQEALEAFF. The rearrangement joins TRBV9 to TRBJ1-1, with 8 bases that match TRBD1. V shed 3 bases, J shed 7 bases, and the junction held 11 bases outside the gene matches. The germline CDR1 and CDR2 sequences are SGDLS and YYNGEE. This CDR3 has 15 amino acids.

This chain's CDR3 is CASSEYAGWVKNIQYF. CDR3 nucleotides: TGTGCCAGCAGTGAATACGCAGGGTGGGTCAAAAACATTCAGTACTTC. This sequence joins TRBV25-1 and TRBJ2-4, with a tentative D call TRBD1 (5 bases). Trimming removed 0 bases from V and 3 bases from J, with 12 bases in between. The CDR3 is made up of 16 amino acids. In germline, CDR1 is MGHDK, CDR2 SYGVNS.